A selection of T cell receptor beta chains follows, all from one sample in a study of T cells in Graves' hyperthyroidism and ophthalmopathy. TCRdb passed the multiplex PCR reads through MiXCR, listing each CDR3 protein once. The sample lists a few hundred thousand distinct CDR3 sequences, 35% to 55% occurring once. Sequenced input: peripheral blood or thyroid tissue (not recorded which). The origin of the receptors is a woman under 30 with Graves' hyperthyroidism. Both conserved end residues are part of each CDR3. The D gene is left open where the match is weak. The size field is filled for only some rows; it gives once, few, many or a size class.

clone_size	v_call	j_call	d_call	cdr3_nt	cdr3_aa
NA	TRBV7-8	TRBJ2-3	TRBD2	TGTGCCGCTGGGACTAGCGGGAGAACGGATACGCAGTATTTT	CAAGTSGRTDTQYF
NA	TRBV7-9	TRBJ1-1	NA	TGTGCCAGCAGCGACGACAGCGAGAGCCCTGAAGCTTTCTTT	CASSDDSESPEAFF
many	TRBV7-2	TRBJ1-1	TRBD1	TGTGCCAGCACCCTGACAGGGCAAACTGAAGCTTTCTTT	CASTLTGQTEAFF
NA	TRBV7-9	TRBJ2-7	TRBD2	TGTGCCAGCAGACGGGCCCTAGCGGGAGGCTACGAGCAGTACTTC	CASRRALAGGYEQYF
NA	TRBV15	TRBJ1-6	NA	TGTGCCACCTCGAGGGGCCTTAATTCACCCCTCCACTTT	CATSRGLNSPLHF
NA	TRBV7-8	TRBJ1-6	TRBD1	TGTGCCACAGGACAGGGCACCAATTCACCCCTCCACTTT	CATGQGTNSPLHF
NA	TRBV12-5	TRBJ2-7	NA	TGTGCTAGTGGTTTTGGGGGTCGGGAGCAGTACTTC	CASGFGGREQYF
many	TRBV12-5	TRBJ2-7	TRBD2	TGTGCTAGTGGTCTGGGGGGGAACAGTTACGAGCAGTACTTC	CASGLGGNSYEQYF
many	TRBV9	TRBJ1-1	TRBD1	TGTGCCAGCAGCGACAGGGGGAGCGGCACTGAAGCTTTCTTT	CASSDRGSGTEAFF
many	TRBV20-1	TRBJ1-4	NA	TGCAGTGCTATCGGACGGACTTATAATGAAAAACTGTTTTTT	CSAIGRTYNEKLFF
NA	TRBV7-2	TRBJ2-2	NA	TGTGCCAGCACTGAGGGGGTGCGGGAGCTGTTTTTT	CASTEGVRELFF
many	TRBV5-1	TRBJ1-1	NA	TGCGCCAGCAGCTTGGCCTGGACAGCGGCGGAAGCGGACACTGAAGCTTTCTTT	CASSLAWTAAEADTEAFF
few	TRBV24-1	TRBJ2-3	TRBD2	TGTGCCACCAGTGAGCCCCTAGCGGGAGTAACAGATACGCAGTATTTT	CATSEPLAGVTDTQYF
NA	TRBV2	TRBJ2-2	TRBD1	TGTGCCAGCAGGGATGGGACAGGCGGGGAGCTGTTTTTT	CASRDGTGGELFF
few	TRBV20-1	TRBJ2-1	TRBD2	TGCAGTGGCATACTAGCGGGAGTTGGGAATGAGCAGTTCTTC	CSGILAGVGNEQFF
many	TRBV6-1	TRBJ2-6	TRBD1	TGTGCCGGCTACAGGGGTTATGGGGCCAACGTCCTGACTTTC	CAGYRGYGANVLTF
NA	TRBV7-2	TRBJ2-5	NA	TGTGCCAGCAGCTCGGTGGGAGATGTAAAGACCCAGTACTTC	CASSSVGDVKTQYF
many	TRBV5-1	TRBJ1-3	TRBD1	TGCGCCAGCAGCTTACAGGGACAGTCTGGAAACACCATATATTTT	CASSLQGQSGNTIYF
NA	TRBV15	TRBJ1-3	NA	TGTGCCACCAGCAGAGTAGGGGATGGCTACACCATATATTTT	CATSRVGDGYTIYF
many	TRBV19	TRBJ1-1	NA	TGTGCCAGTAGTATTGTACAAGCTACTGAAGCTTTCTTT	CASSIVQATEAFF
NA	TRBV5-1	TRBJ1-2	TRBD1	TGCGCCAGCAGCTTGGTTGCAGGGGGCGGAGGCTACACCTTC	CASSLVAGGGGYTF
many	TRBV7-6	TRBJ1-5	NA	TGTGCCAGCAGCTTAGCAGCTAGCAATCAGCCCCAGCATTTT	CASSLAASNQPQHF
many	TRBV12-3/TRBV12-4	TRBJ2-5	NA	TGTGCCAGCAGTTTGCGCCGGCGGCAAGAGACCCAGTACTTC	CASSLRRRQETQYF
many	TRBV5-4	TRBJ1-1	NA	TGTGCCAGCAGCACCAGACAGGAGAACACTGAAGCTTTCTTT	CASSTRQENTEAFF
many	TRBV9	TRBJ1-3	NA	TGTGCCAGCAGCCCCTCGGGGGCGAACTCTGGAAACACCATATATTTT	CASSPSGANSGNTIYF
many	TRBV4-1	TRBJ2-6	NA	TGCGCCAGCAGCCAAGTTATTACAGGTTCCGGGGCCAACGTCCTGACTTTC	CASSQVITGSGANVLTF
many	TRBV7-2	TRBJ2-7	TRBD2	TGTGCCAGCAGCTCGACCGGGACTAGCGGGTACGAGCAGTACTTC	CASSSTGTSGYEQYF
NA	TRBV9	TRBJ1-2	NA	TGTGCCAGCAGCGTAGAAGGCACAGGGAATCGTGCTGGAAACACCTTC	CASSVEGTGNRAGNTF
many	TRBV29-1	TRBJ2-5	NA	TGCAGCGTTGAAGGCCGACGGGAAGGAAAAGAGACCCAGTACTTC	CSVEGRREGKETQYF
many	TRBV7-9	TRBJ2-7	NA	TGTGCCAGCAGCTTAGTGCCGGGGACCTCCTACGAGCAGTACTTC	CASSLVPGTSYEQYF
NA	TRBV20-1	TRBJ2-5	NA	TGCAGTGCTAGAAACAGGGAGCAGTACTTC	CSARNREQYF
NA	TRBV7-6	TRBJ2-6	NA	TGTGCCAGCAGCTTAGCGGGAGATCATGGGGCCAACGTCCTGACTTTC	CASSLAGDHGANVLTF
NA	TRBV7-9	TRBJ2-7	NA	TGTGCCAGCAGCGGGCAACGACGGGGGAGCTCCTACGAGCAGTACTTC	CASSGQRRGSSYEQYF
NA	TRBV7-9	TRBJ2-7	TRBD2	TGTGCCAGCATGAGCAGACTAGCAGGAGACTACGAGCAGTACTTC	CASMSRLAGDYEQYF
NA	TRBV24-1	TRBJ2-5	NA	TGTGCCACCAGTGATCCCGGGACTCGTCTCGGGGAGACCCAGTACTTC	CATSDPGTRLGETQYF
NA	TRBV20-1	TRBJ2-5	TRBD2	TGCAGTGTGAGCGGGAGGGGAGAGACCCAGTACTTC	CSVSGRGETQYF
many	TRBV12-3/TRBV12-4	TRBJ1-2	NA	TGTGCCAGCAGTTTAGAAGGGGCTTGGGCCGGCTACACCTTC	CASSLEGAWAGYTF
NA	TRBV9	TRBJ2-1	NA	TGTGCCAGCAGCGTGGAAGGCGGGGACTACAATGAGCAGTTCTTC	CASSVEGGDYNEQFF
NA	TRBV2	TRBJ1-3	NA	TGTGCCAGCAGGAGAGATATTGGGACACCCAAGACAAAAGGCACCATATATTTT	CASRRDIGTPKTKGTIYF
many	TRBV7-2	TRBJ1-1	NA	TGTGCCAGCAGCTGGGGGAACACTGAAGCTTTCTTT	CASSWGNTEAFF
NA	TRBV2	TRBJ1-2	NA	TGTGCCAGCAGTGTTGGGACGAGCTATGGCTACACCTTC	CASSVGTSYGYTF